One and the same sample provided the 23 T cell receptor beta chains below, sequenced in a study of vaccination and CD4 T cells after COVID-19. Indicated treatment: approximately 9-day PBMC culture with coronavirus spike peptide pools or control peptides (ViraFEST assay). The Oncomine TCR Beta short-read assay was applied to DNA of cultured CD4+ T cells. TCRdb used MiXCR to reprocess the PCR reads, holding one entry per CDR3 protein. This sample carries around 19,000 distinct CDR3 sequences, around 58% of them seen once, and the ten largest clones take roughly 9.4%. These TCRs' antigens remain unknown. The sequencing input was CD4+ T cells from blood, cultured in vitro. These receptors were taken from a human donor who had recovered from COVID-19.

This rearrangement joins TRBV20-1 to TRBJ1-2; no firm D call. CDR3 length equals 12 residues. Germline CDR1 reads DFQATT; CDR2 reads SNEGSKA (reference sequence). Here the CDR3 reads CSPYTINYGYTF. CDR3 coding DNA: TGCAGCCCCTATACGATTAACTATGGCTACACCTTC.

This rearrangement joins TRBV20-1 to TRBJ2-5, with a possible D match to TRBD2 (6 bases). Germline V gene lookup returns CDR1 DFQATT and CDR2 SNEGSKA (reference sequence). CDR3 length equals 17 residues. V was pared by 6 bases and J by 4 bases, with 27 bases between. The CDR3 DNA is TGCAGTGCCTACGCAGCAGCAGGAGGGGACCGGGGAGAGACCCAGTACTTC. Protein product: CSAYAAAGGDRGETQYF.

V and J are TRBV27 and TRBJ1-1; no clear D gene. V was cut by 6 bases and J by 0 bases, with 14 bases left in between. Looked up from germline, CDR1 is MNHEY and CDR2 is SMNVEV (reference sequence). The CDR3 is 15 residues long. The CDR3 DNA sequence: TGTGCCAGCAGCCCTTCCCCGGCAGTGAACACTGAAGCTTTCTTT. It yields the protein CASSPSPAVNTEAFF.

The genes are TRBV10-3 and TRBJ1-5; D might be TRBD1 (6 bases). The CDR3 runs 12 residues. Germline assignment: CDR1 ENHRY and CDR2 SYGVKD. V was clipped by 8 bases and J by 7 bases, with 12 bases between them. The CDR3 nucleotides read TGTGCCATCGGGCAGGGGAAACAGCCCCAGCATTTT. Amino acids: CAIGQGKQPQHF.

The chain has TRBV12-3 or TRBV12-4 and TRBJ1-2; a possible D gene is TRBD1 (6 bases). The CDR3 spans 14 residues. Trimming removed 6 bases from V and 6 bases from J, with 17 bases in between. The CDR3 nucleotides read TGTGCCAGCAGGAAAATACAGGGTACGCATGGCTACACCTTC. Translated: CASRKIQGTHGYTF.

This chain connects TRBV5-1 to TRBJ2-3; the D gene could be TRBD1 or TRBD2 (6 bases each). The CDR3 is 16 amino acids. Germline CDR1 reads SGHRS; CDR2 reads YFSETQ. With 0 bases removed from V and 6 bases from J, the gap between germline ends came to 17 bases. The CDR3 DNA is TGCGCCAGCAGCTTGGCTCAACTAGGGGGGCTCGATACGCAGTATTTT. Translating gives CASSLAQLGGLDTQYF.

The chain has TRBV19 and TRBJ1-3; D gene ambiguous. This CDR3 has 14 residues. Germline V gene sequence: CDR1 LNHDA, CDR2 SQIVND (reference sequence). V lost 4 bases, J lost 0 bases, and 7 bases lay in between. The CDR3 is CASSSDYSGNTIYF. The CDR3 coding sequence is TGTGCCAGTAGTAGTGACTACTCTGGAAACACCATATATTTT.

The V call is TRBV20-1, the J call TRBJ2-7; 14 nucleotides line up with TRBD2. There are 17 residues in the CDR3. In germline, CDR1 is DFQATT, CDR2 SNEGSKA (reference sequence). Unmatched junction bases numbered 14, after V lost 6 bases and J lost 4 bases. CDR3 protein: CSALLGTSGSPIYEQYF. The CDR3 coding sequence is TGCAGTGCCCTACTCGGGACTAGCGGGAGTCCCATTTACGAGCAGTACTTC.

This clonotype has only one observation. The chain recombines TRBV7-9 with TRBJ2-5; D unresolved. V dropped 3 bases and J dropped 2 bases, with 31 bases sitting between them. CDR1 and CDR2 from the germline V gene are SEHNR and FQNEAQ (reference sequence). CDR3 length: 21 residues. CDR3 protein: CASSFPFWGASRKALQETQYF. In DNA, the CDR3 is TGTGCCAGCAGCTTCCCGTTTTGGGGTGCTTCAAGGAAGGCGTTGCAAGAGACCCAGTACTTC.

This chain joins TRBV19 and TRBJ1-6; D remains unclear. The CDR3 runs 18 residues. Trimming pared 3 bases from V and 8 bases from J, leaving 23 bases between. Per the germline V gene, CDR1 is LNHDA and CDR2 is SQIVND (reference sequence). CDR3 sequence (DNA): TGTGCCAGTAGTATTCGAACCACGACGGCGAAGACTGATTCACCCCTCCACTTT. Amino acids: CASSIRTTTAKTDSPLHF. Full variable domain (remainder filled in from reference TRBV19 and TRBJ1-6): DGGITQSPKYLFRKEGQNVTLSCEQNLNHDAMYWYRQDPGQGLRLIYYSQIVNDFQKGDIAEGYSVSREKKESFPLTVTSAQKNPTAFYLCASSIRTTTAKTDSPLHFGNGTRLTVT.

V is TRBV6-1 and J is TRBJ1-2, with 9 bases matching TRBD1. The CDR3 covers 14 residues. The trim removed 2 bases at V and 8 bases at J, leaving 6 bases unmatched. CDR1 MNHNS and CDR2 SASEGT come from the germline V gene. CDR3 coding DNA: TGTGCCAGCAGTGAACGGGGACAGGGCGACGGCTACACCTTC. Amino acid sequence: CASSERGQGDGYTF.

With respect to this clonotype: The germline gene is not matched at one end of the junction; a read error may be the cause. This chain joins TRBV6-2 or TRBV6-3 and TRBJ1-1; D unclear. Germline loops: CDR1 MNHEY, CDR2 SVGEGT. This CDR3 spans 13 amino acids. Here the CDR3 DNA reads TGTGCCAGCAGATACTGGCGGAGTACTGAAGCTTTCTTT. Protein product: CASRYWRSTEAFF.

The chain carries TRBV11-2 and TRBJ2-1; weak D call: TRBD2 (6 bases). The CDR3 consists of 15 residues. Germline V gives CDR1 SGHAT, CDR2 FQNNGV. V shed 0 bases and J shed 7 bases, with 13 bases lying between them. The CDR3 is CASSLDHAGSNEQFF. DNA of the CDR3: TGTGCCAGCAGCTTAGATCACGCGGGGTCAAATGAGCAGTTCTTC.

V gene TRBV7-2 combines with J gene TRBJ2-7, with 12 nucleotides matching TRBD2. CDR1 and CDR2 from the germline V gene are SGHTA and FQGNSA. J was trimmed by 6 bases and V by 1 base; bases with no gene match: 4. The CDR3 totals 15 residues. The CDR3 protein is CASSLGGLAGIEQYF. DNA for the CDR3: TGTGCCAGCAGCTTAGGGGGACTAGCGGGTATCGAGCAGTACTTC.

J is TRBJ1-1 and V is TRBV6-2 or TRBV6-3; possibly TRBD1 for D (5 bases). CDR3 length equals 17 residues. Germline values: CDR1 MNHEY, CDR2 SVGEGT. V was clipped by 6 bases and J by 0 bases, with 20 bases between them. Written as DNA, the CDR3 is TGTGCCAGCAGGACACCGTTGACAGATATCATGAACACTGAAGCTTTCTTT. It yields the protein CASRTPLTDIMNTEAFF.

Only a few counts were recorded for this clonotype. The rearrangement uses TRBV19 and TRBJ2-3; TRBD1 or TRBD2 may be the D gene (5 bases each). Germline V gene lookup returns CDR1 LNHDA and CDR2 SQIVND (reference sequence). This CDR3 region has 14 residues. The V gene lost 5 bases and the J gene lost 6 bases, with 15 bases spanning the gap. DNA for the CDR3: TGTGCCAGTAGTCCAAGGGACGGGGCTGATACGCAGTATTTT. It codes for CASSPRDGADTQYF.

The rearrangement joins TRBV6-2 or TRBV6-3 to TRBJ1-6, with 8 bases that match TRBD1. This CDR3 has 15 amino acids. Germline V gene sequence: CDR1 MNHEY, CDR2 SVGEGT. V gave up 6 bases and J gave up 5 bases; unmatched junction bases: 6. CDR3 amino acids: CASRSTRGHNSPLHF. For the CDR3, the DNA is TGTGCCAGCAGATCGACCAGGGGGCATAATTCACCCCTCCACTTT.

The chain employs TRBV5-4 and TRBJ1-5, with 7 bases matching TRBD1. V gave up 5 bases and J gave up 5 bases; unmatched junction bases: 4. CDR3 size: 13 residues. Germline CDR1 SGHNT, CDR2 YYREEE (reference sequence). The CDR3 DNA reads as TGTGCCAGCAGTCGTGGGACAGATCAGCCCCAGCATTTT. It translates to CASSRGTDQPQHF. Supplemented by reference TRBV5-4 and TRBJ1-5, the full variable domain reads ETGVTQSPTHLIKTRGQQVTLRCSSQSGHNTVSWYQQALGQGPQFIFQYYREEENGRGNFPPRFSGLQFPNYSSELNVNALELDDSALYLCASSRGTDQPQHFGDGTRLSIL.

The V gene is TRBV6-1, the J gene TRBJ1-1; a weak D match, TRBD1 (5 bases). Germline CDR1 MNHNS, CDR2 SASEGT. The CDR3 sequence is 12 residues long. V dropped 6 bases and J dropped 8 bases, with 13 bases sitting between them. This chain's CDR3 is CASSPGYREAFF. The CDR3, as DNA: TGTGCCAGCAGCCCCGGGTACAGGGAAGCTTTCTTT.

The chain is built from TRBV9 and TRBJ2-2; D not resolved. The germline V gene has CDR1 SGDLS and CDR2 YYNGEE. V lost 4 bases, J lost 7 bases, and 17 bases lay in between. The CDR3 loop spans 15 amino acids. The CDR3 coding sequence is TGTGCCAGCAGCCCGACCCAACAGAGTGGCGGGGAGCTGTTTTTT. Encoded protein: CASSPTQQSGGELFF.

This clonotype was found a few times. The V and J genes are TRBV24-1 and TRBJ2-7; TRBD1 aligns across 8 bases. The trim removed 2 bases at V and 2 bases at J, leaving 7 bases unmatched. CDR1 KGHDR and CDR2 SFDVKD come from the germline V gene. CDR3 length: 16 residues. CDR3 amino acids: CATSDSSATGAYEQYF. As DNA, the CDR3 is TGTGCCACCAGTGATTCCTCGGCGACAGGGGCCTACGAGCAGTACTTC.

V and J are TRBV12-3 or TRBV12-4 and TRBJ1-5; TRBD1 is a possible D gene (6 bases). The V and J ends lost 3 bases and 6 bases respectively, with 15 bases between them. CDR3 length: 15 amino acids. The CDR3 region has the DNA TGTGCCAGCAGTTTCTTTCCGGGGGCGTCTCAGCCCCAGCATTTT. This translates into CASSFFPGASQPQHF.

This clonotype was detected only a few times. The V call is TRBV25-1, the J call TRBJ1-2; no reliable D call. This CDR3 contains 15 residues. Trimming removed 2 bases from V and 3 bases from J, with 13 bases in between. The germline V gene encodes CDR1 MGHDK and CDR2 SYGVNS. This chain's CDR3 is CASSETGRTDYGYTF. As DNA, the CDR3 is TGTGCCAGCAGTGAAACGGGCAGGACGGACTATGGCTACACCTTC.